This TCR beta chain is drawn from a study of CD4+ T cells in melanoma. Details on this clone: Its antigen is not identified.

Study outcomes and limitations: In melanoma, neoantigen-specific CD4+ T cells reportedly differed in differentiation state. A reported correlation linked neoantigen-specific CD4+ T cells to CD8+, macrophage and B cell function.

The CDR3 spans 15 residues. Trimming left V 4 bases short and J 2 bases short, with 9 bases between. In germline, CDR1 is SGHDN, CDR2 FVKESK. Produced via immunoSEQ multiplex PCR; TCRdb's table is partial and in-frame only. The sample includes around 130,000 clones, 92% of them seen just once. The receptor's source is a human donor with melanoma. The chain is built from TRBV14 and TRBJ2-6; D call uncertain. The CDR3, as DNA: TGTGCCAGCAGCCCGCCTTATACTGGGGCCAACGTCCTGACTTTC. Translating gives CASSPPYTGANVLTF.